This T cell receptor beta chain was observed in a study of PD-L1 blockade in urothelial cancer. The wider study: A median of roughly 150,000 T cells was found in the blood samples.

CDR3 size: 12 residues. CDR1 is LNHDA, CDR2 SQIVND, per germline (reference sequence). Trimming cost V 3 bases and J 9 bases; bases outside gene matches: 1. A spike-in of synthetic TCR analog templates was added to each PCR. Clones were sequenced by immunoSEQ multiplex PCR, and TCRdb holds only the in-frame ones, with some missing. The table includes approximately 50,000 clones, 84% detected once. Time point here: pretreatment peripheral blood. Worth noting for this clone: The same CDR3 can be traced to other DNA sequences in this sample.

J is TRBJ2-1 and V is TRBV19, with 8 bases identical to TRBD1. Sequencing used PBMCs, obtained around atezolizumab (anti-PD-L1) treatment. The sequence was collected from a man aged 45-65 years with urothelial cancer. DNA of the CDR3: TGTGCCAGTAGTATCGGACAGGGTGAGCAGTTCTTC. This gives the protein CASSIGQGEQFF.